What follows is one T cell receptor beta chain and its context. No antigen is known for it. cDNA carried unique molecular identifiers, and a universal primer site was added by template switching. TCRdb passed the 5' RACE reads through MiXCR, listing each CDR3 protein once. This table holds around 1.7 million distinct CDR3 sequences, roughly 35% found once. The record originates from a study of identical twins. Findings of the study overall: Those out-of-frame alpha sequences shared by twins showed an excess of low generation probability. Cord blood beta clonotypes that were abundant carried fewer insertions, and memory repertoires showed no such trend. Out-of-frame beta sequences exhibited a weaker degree of excess twin sharing.

The CDR3 extends over 16 amino acids. Germline assignment: CDR1 DFQATT and CDR2 SNEGSKA (reference sequence). Germline trimming cut 3 bases from V and 5 bases from J; bases unmatched to any gene: 11. Material: cord blood. The TCR sequence derives from a newborn girl in good health. The rearrangement uses TRBV20-1 and TRBJ1-4; TRBD1 agrees at 8 bases. The CDR3: CSASAGGGPPNEKLFF. CDR3 DNA sequence: TGCAGTGCTAGCGCAGGGGGCGGACCCCCCAATGAAAAACTGTTTTTT.